Presented here are 8 T cell receptor beta chains from one specimen sequenced in a study of T cells after posttransplantation cyclophosphamide. Treatment was busulfan-fludarabine conditioning, a marrow graft, and cyclophosphamide on days +3 and +4. The assay was immunoSEQ multiplex PCR, and TCRdb's table has in-frame clones only and misses some. The repertoire shows fewer than 7,000 clones, none seen only once; the top ten take under 30%. Specimen: PBMCs, collected approximately 400 days after allogeneic stem cell transplant with posttransplant cyclophosphamide. The source is a male patient over 55 who received an allogeneic stem cell transplant from a related donor, was CMV-positive, and had acute GVHD only. The T cells may come from the graft donor.

This clone was found many times. The V and J genes are TRBV4-2 and TRBJ1-2, with TRBD1 matching over 7 bases. There are 15 residues in the CDR3. Germline CDR1 and CDR2: LGHNA and YNFKEQ. The J segment lost 7 bases and the V segment lost 6 bases, leaving 14 bases of the junction unmatched. The CDR3 region is CASRAADREEGGYTF. The CDR3 bases are TGTGCCAGCAGAGCAGCCGACAGGGAGGAGGGTGGCTACACCTTC.

The gene calls are TRBV11-2 and TRBJ2-3; D ambiguous. The germline gives CDR1 SGHAT, CDR2 FQNNGV. V lost 6 bases and J lost 2, with 9 bases in between. The CDR3 covers 13 residues. The CDR3 nucleotides read TGTGCCAGCAGGGGCAGGCCCACAGATACGCAGTATTTT. Protein: CASRGRPTDTQYF.

This clone appeared a few times. The chain links TRBV10-3 to TRBJ1-6; tentatively, D is TRBD1 (6 bases). The CDR3 loop spans 16 amino acids. The germline V gene has CDR1 ENHRY and CDR2 SYGVKD. The germline V and J ends were trimmed by 0 bases and 12 bases, with 18 bases remaining between them. This CDR3 is CAISESSSQGSLPLHF. CDR3 nucleotides: TGTGCCATCAGTGAGTCATCGAGTCAGGGGAGCTTACCCCTCCACTTT.

This clone occurred many times. This chain links TRBV6-1 with TRBJ1-5, with D maybe TRBD1 (5 bases). V was cut by 2 bases and J by 0 bases, with 26 bases left in between. This CDR3 region has 21 residues. Germline values: CDR1 MNHNS, CDR2 SASEGT. DNA of the CDR3: TGTGCCAGCAGTGAACGACCCTATACCGGGGGGGGAGTTTATAGCAATCAGCCCCAGCATTTT. This gives the protein CASSERPYTGGGVYSNQPQHF.

This clone was picked up many times. The rearrangement links TRBV18 to TRBJ1-3; 7 bases fit TRBD1. CDR1 is KGHSH and CDR2 is LQKENI in the germline V gene. The CDR3 has 17 amino acids. The trim removed 3 bases at V and 2 bases at J, leaving 10 bases unmatched. In nucleotides, the CDR3 is TGTGCCAGCTCACCTCCGACAGGGAAGGTTGCTGGAAACACCATATATTTT. It yields the protein CASSPPTGKVAGNTIYF. The whole variable domain, filled in from reference TRBV18 and TRBJ1-3, reads NAGVMQNPRHLVRRRGQEARLRCSPMKGHSHVYWYRQLPEEGLKFMVYLQKENIIDESGMPKERFSAEFPKEGPSILRIQQVVRGDSAAYFCASSPPTGKVAGNTIYFGEGSWLTVV.

This clone was seen at least ten times. V gene TRBV6-1 combines with J gene TRBJ2-4, with D possibly being TRBD1 (6 bases). The germline V gene has CDR1 MNHNS and CDR2 SASEGT. V was trimmed by 8 bases and J by 4 bases, leaving 18 bases between them. The CDR3 contains 15 residues. Here the CDR3 reads CASHQAGTLKNIQYF. The CDR3 DNA reads TGTGCCAGCCACCAAGCAGGGACACTGAAAAACATTCAGTACTTC.

This clone came up many times. The chain carries TRBV2 and TRBJ2-2, with D tentatively TRBD1 (5 bases). V was trimmed by 6 bases and J by 1 base, leaving 9 bases between them. Germline CDR1 is SNHLY and CDR2 is FYNNEI. This CDR3 has 14 amino acids. For the CDR3, the DNA is TGTGCCAGCAGATTTGACAGGAACACCGGGGAGCTGTTTTTT. This encodes CASRFDRNTGELFF.

This clone was counted at least ten times. This chain links TRBV7-9 with TRBJ2-3; D might be TRBD1 (6 bases). V lost 2 bases to trimming and J lost 3 bases, with 12 bases between them. Germline V gene data show CDR1 as SEHNR and CDR2 as FQNEAQ (reference sequence). This CDR3 contains 15 residues. The CDR3 sequence: CASSLRQGRTDTQYF. CDR3 DNA: TGTGCCAGCAGCTTAAGGCAGGGGAGAACAGATACGCAGTATTTT. Using reference TRBV7-9 and TRBJ2-3 for the parts outside the CDR3, the full variable domain is DTGVSQNPRHKITKRGQNVTFRCDPISEHNRLYWYRQTLGQGPEFLTYFQNEAQLEKSRLLSDRFSAERPKGSFSTLEIQRTEQGDSAMYLCASSLRQGRTDTQYFGPGTRLTVL.